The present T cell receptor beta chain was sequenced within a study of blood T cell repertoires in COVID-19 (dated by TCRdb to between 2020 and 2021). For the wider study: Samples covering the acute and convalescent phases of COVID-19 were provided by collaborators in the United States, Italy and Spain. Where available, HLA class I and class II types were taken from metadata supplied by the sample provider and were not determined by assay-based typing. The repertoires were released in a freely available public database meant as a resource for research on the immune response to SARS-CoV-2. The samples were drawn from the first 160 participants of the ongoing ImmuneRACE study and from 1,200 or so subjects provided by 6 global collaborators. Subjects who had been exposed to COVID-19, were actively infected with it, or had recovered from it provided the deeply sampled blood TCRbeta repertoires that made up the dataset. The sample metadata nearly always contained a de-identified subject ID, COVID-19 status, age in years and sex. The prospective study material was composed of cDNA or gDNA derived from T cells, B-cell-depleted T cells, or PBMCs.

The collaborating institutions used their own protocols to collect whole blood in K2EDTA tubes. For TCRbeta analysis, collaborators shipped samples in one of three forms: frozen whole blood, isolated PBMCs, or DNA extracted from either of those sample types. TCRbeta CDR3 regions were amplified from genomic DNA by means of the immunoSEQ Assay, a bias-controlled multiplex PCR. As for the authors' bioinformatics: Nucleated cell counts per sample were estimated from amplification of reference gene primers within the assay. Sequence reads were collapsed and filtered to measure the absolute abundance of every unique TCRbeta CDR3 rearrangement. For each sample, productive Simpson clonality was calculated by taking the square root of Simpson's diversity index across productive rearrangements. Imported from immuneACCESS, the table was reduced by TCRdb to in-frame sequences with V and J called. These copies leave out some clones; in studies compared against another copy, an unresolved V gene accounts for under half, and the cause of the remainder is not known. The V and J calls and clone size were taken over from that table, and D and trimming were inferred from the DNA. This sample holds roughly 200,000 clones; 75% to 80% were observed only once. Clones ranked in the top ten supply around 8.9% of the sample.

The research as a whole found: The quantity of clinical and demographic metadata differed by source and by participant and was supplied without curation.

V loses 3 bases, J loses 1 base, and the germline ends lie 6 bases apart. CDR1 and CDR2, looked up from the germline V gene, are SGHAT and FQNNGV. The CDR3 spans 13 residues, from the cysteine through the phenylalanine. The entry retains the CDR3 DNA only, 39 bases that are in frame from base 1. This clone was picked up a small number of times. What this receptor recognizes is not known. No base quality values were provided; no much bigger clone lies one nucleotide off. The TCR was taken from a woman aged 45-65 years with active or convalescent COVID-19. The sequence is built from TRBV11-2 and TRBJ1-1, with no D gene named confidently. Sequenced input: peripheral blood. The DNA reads TGTGCCAGCAGCTTCGGTCGGAACACTGAAGCTTTCTTT. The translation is CASSFGRNTEAFF. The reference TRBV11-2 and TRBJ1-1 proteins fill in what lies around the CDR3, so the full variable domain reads EAGVAQSPRYKIIEKRQSVAFWCNPISGHATLYWYQQILGQGPKLLIQFQNNGVVDDSQLPKDRFSAERLKGVDSTLKIQPAKLEDSAVYLCASSFGRNTEAFFGQGTRLTVV.